The present TCR beta chain was sequenced within a study of control samples from healthy donors and cancer patients. This clone was detected only once. The data were produced by immunoSEQ multiplex PCR, yet TCRdb's version contains in-frame clones alone and is incomplete. This sample has 30,000 or so clones, with around 94% found just once. The germline V gene encodes CDR1 MGHRA and CDR2 YSYEKL. The CDR3 is 17 residues long. V dropped 0 bases and J dropped 6; count of bases not matched to a gene: 5. This sequence was found in a man in his fifties or sixties in good health. This sequence joins TRBV4-1 and TRBJ2-3, with 14 bases that match TRBD2. Sample: blood. The CDR3 here is CASSQDRLAGGLDTQYF. The CDR3 nucleotides read TGCGCCAGCAGCCAAGATCGACTAGCGGGGGGGCTTGATACGCAGTATTTT.